One TCR beta chain is described in this entry. Which antigen it targets is not known. No much larger clone is present one base from it, and per-base qualities are unavailable. The library was obtained by multiplex PCR. Data came from an Illumina HiSeq 4000. iRepertoire HTBI primers and Arm-PCR amplification of CDR3 regions were used to construct TCR beta libraries. Gel purification was performed on PCR products prior to sequencing. Regarding the original processing steps: A total of 62 TRBV and approximately 13 TRBJ segments were identified across samples and were used for gene usage analysis of CDR3 amino acid clonotypes. Filtered high-quality paired reads were merged into contigs using COPE and FqMerger. BLAST was used to align contigs to IMGT TRBV, TRBD and TRBJ reference genes, and CDR3 was defined according to IMGT. Any clonotype with a frequency above 0.1% was counted as a highly expanded clone. Shannon entropy was used to measure repertoire diversity, and the Gini coefficient was used to measure V-J evenness. Clonotypes shared by more than one individual were considered public. The raw public reads went through TCRdb reprocessing: fastp at Q25, MiXCR clone calling, in-frame beta chains kept. Each entry is one CDR3 protein sequence, shown with its most common DNA and genes. These V and J calls originate from TCRdb's pipeline instead of the authors' own analysis. The sample includes 450,000 to 600,000 distinct CDR3 sequences, with approximately 13% observed a single time. 10% of the sample is held by the ten biggest clonotypes.

The entry originates in a study of regulatory T cells in long-lasting Graves disease (dated by TCRdb to the early 2020s). General notes on the study: Antithyroid drugs had been taken for less than 3 months by newly diagnosed Graves' disease patients. Peripheral blood TCR sequencing and RNA sequencing compared persistent Graves' disease patients with newly diagnosed Graves' disease patients. The study was registered as a clinical trial and conducted in China. A total of about 35 samples underwent TCR sequencing: about 13 from persistent and roughly 20 from newly diagnosed Graves' disease patients. Study-level results and caveats: The authors noted that the small sample size was a limitation that may lower accuracy. Preferential use of TRBV28, TRBJ1-2 and TRBJ2-5 was observed in persistent disease, whereas TRBV20-1 and TRBJ2-1 were favored in newly diagnosed disease. Lower TCR Shannon entropy and fewer highly expanded clones were observed in persistent Graves' disease patients than in newly diagnosed patients, which suggested clonal expansion. Persistent patients shared more public clonotypes among themselves (around 3,000) than newly diagnosed patients did (approximately 900). Peripheral blood alone was examined, since thyroid tissue, which constituted the primary lesion, could not be accessed. Only the TCR beta chain was sequenced and analyzed.

Measured from the cysteine to the phenylalanine, the CDR3 is 12 residues long. Just CDR3 DNA is preserved here, 36 bases in frame from base 1. CDR1 is given as SSHAT and CDR2 as FNYEAQ, both from the germline V gene (reference sequence). The time point label here, explained by the study, means: newly diagnosed GD, antithyroid drugs for less than 3 months. RNA was extracted from PBMCs in TRIzol for both TCR sequencing and RNA sequencing. The diagnosis of Graves' disease followed American Thyroid Association guidelines. Recruitment of patients was carried out at an endocrinology department in Xi'an, China. Each patient gave around 9 milliliters of peripheral blood, collected in an EDTA anticoagulant tube. PBMCs were isolated by Ficoll Paque Plus density gradient separation without further T cell sorting. An Agilent 2100 Bioanalyzer and agarose gel were used to check RNA quality, and a NanoDrop 2000 was used to measure RNA concentration.

These data were also filed under a second study, of T cells in Graves' hyperthyroidism and ophthalmopathy. Reported in the second study: Stable Graves' hyperthyroidism was defined as the absence of progression to ophthalmopathy over 18 months of follow-up. Hyperthyroidism patients were aged 18 to 65 years and newly diagnosed, with disease duration of less than 2 months. Patients with uncontrolled infections, other autoimmune diseases, pregnancy or lactation were excluded. Diagnoses were established on the basis of clinical symptoms, serum thyroxine and TRAb, thyroid ultrasound, and orbital computed tomography. For the first round of RT-PCR on the TCR CDR3, the HTBI primer set was used together with the Qiagen OneStep RT-PCR kit. Blood samples also contained most of the expanded thyroid clonotypes (frequency above 0.001), which suggests that blood repertoires may reflect thyroid immune responses. A model built on a 13 V-J signature distinguished ophthalmopathy from stable hyperthyroidism, reaching around 87% sensitivity and about 81% specificity in cross-validation and 80%/75% in testing. In validation, the model predicted progression to ophthalmopathy a median of roughly 6.1 months before onset, with roughly 70% sensitivity and roughly 72% specificity. TCR V-J signatures able to tell the groups apart were searched for in a discovery cohort of 90 to 100 patients, of whom roughly 42 had Graves' ophthalmopathy and around 56 had stable Graves' hyperthyroidism. Whether ophthalmopathy could be predicted prospectively was tested in an independent validation cohort made up of about 18 hyperthyroidism patients plus 17 patients who later progressed to ophthalmopathy. The roughly 94 discovery patients were randomly divided into training and test sets at a 7:3 ratio. In addition, the study compared T-cell repertoires in thyroid tissue and in blood from about six Graves' hyperthyroidism patients. Once sampling was done, hyperthyroidism patients were given methimazole at a starting dose of 30 mg daily, whereas ophthalmopathy patients were given high-dose intravenous methylprednisolone. The libraries were constructed in a second round of multiplex PCR and then size-selected and purified. Libraries were sequenced paired-end with 100 bp reads on an Illumina HiSeq2000. SOAPnuke was used to process the raw data, removing reads that contained adapters or uncalled bases, had a mean Phred below 15, or lacked an exact match to the constant primer or identifier. COPE v1.2.5 was used to merge high-quality paired reads, and clonotypes were defined as unique nucleotide sequences. MiTCR v1.1 was used to align clonotypes to the IMGT TRBV, TRBD and TRBJ reference segments. The analysis included only V-J combinations with a frequency above 0.0001, which together covered more than 98% of the repertoires. The TCS score was defined as the ratio of F50 (clonal expansion) to E x V (chaos), calculated using BLOSUM62-based TCRdist between CDR3 peptides within each V-J. Welch's t-statistics and random forest reduced some 510 V-J features to under 15, which were used in a naive Bayes classifier (R e1071). Sample size was not statistically predetermined, and investigators were not blinded to group allocation. The paper reports TCR Vbeta CDR3 sequencing of approximately 140 peripheral blood samples: approximately 41 ophthalmopathy, roughly 74 hyperthyroidism and approximately 17 progressor patients.

The receptor chain draws on TRBV7-7 and TRBJ1-1, with TRBD1 tentatively as D gene (6 bases match). Specimen: peripheral blood mononuclear cells (PBMCs), collected at new diagnosis, from a patient treated with antithyroid drugs. The TCR sequence derives from a man aged 25 to 40 with Graves disease. Donor details come from another sample of the same person, matched by shared clones. In nucleotides, the sequence is TGTGCTAGCGAGGGGGGTAACACTGAAGCTTTCTTT. Its amino acids are CASEGGNTEAFF.